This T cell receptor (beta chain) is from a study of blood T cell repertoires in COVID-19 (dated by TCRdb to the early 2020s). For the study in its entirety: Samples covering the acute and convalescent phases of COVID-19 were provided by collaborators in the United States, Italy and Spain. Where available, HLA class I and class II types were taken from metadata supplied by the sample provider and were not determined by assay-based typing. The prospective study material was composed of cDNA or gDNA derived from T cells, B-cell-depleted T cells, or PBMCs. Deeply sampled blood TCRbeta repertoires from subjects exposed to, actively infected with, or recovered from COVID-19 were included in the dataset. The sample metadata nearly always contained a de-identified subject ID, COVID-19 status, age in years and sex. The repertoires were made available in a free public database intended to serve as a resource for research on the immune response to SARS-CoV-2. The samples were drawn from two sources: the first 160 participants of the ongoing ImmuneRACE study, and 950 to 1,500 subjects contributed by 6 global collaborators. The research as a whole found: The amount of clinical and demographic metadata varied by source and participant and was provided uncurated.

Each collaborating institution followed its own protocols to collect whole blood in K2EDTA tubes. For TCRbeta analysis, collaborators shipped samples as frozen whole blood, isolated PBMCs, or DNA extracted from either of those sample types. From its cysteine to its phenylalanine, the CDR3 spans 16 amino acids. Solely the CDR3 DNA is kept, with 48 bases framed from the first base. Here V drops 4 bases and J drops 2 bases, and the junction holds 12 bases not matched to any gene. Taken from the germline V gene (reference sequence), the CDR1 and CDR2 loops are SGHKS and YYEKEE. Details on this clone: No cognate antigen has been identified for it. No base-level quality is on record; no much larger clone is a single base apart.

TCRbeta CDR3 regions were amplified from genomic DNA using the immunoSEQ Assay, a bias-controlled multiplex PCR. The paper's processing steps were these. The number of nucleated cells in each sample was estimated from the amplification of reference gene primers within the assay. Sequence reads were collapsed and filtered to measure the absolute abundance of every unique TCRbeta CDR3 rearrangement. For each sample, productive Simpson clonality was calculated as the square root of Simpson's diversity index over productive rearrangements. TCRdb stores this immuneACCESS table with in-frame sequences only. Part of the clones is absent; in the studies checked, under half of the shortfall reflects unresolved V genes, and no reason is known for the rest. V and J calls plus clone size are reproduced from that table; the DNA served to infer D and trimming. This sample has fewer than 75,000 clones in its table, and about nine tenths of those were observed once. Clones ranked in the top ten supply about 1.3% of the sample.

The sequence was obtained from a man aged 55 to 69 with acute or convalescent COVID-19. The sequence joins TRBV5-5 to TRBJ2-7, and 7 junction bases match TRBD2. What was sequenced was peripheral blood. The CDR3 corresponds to CASSPRGGQGTYEQYF. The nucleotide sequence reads TGTGCCAGCAGCCCCCGCGGGGGTCAGGGTACCTACGAGCAGTACTTC.